The 5 T cell receptor beta chains below all came from one sample that was sequenced in a study of early T cells in non-severe SARS-CoV-2 infection. TCRdb independently ran MiXCR on the 5' RACE reads; one entry per CDR3 protein. The sample lists approximately 37,000 distinct CDR3 sequences, roughly 7.9% occurring once. Sequenced here: whole blood, sampled at baseline. The receptors stem from an adult who was a healthcare worker with PCR-confirmed SARS-CoV-2 infection or an uninfected control (not recorded which).

The rearrangement links TRBV6-6 to TRBJ1-3; D is perhaps TRBD1 (6 bases). This CDR3 is 14 amino acids long. Germline values: CDR1 MNHNY, CDR2 SVGAGI (reference sequence). Trimming took off 6 bases at V and 1 base at J, with 10 bases between the two ends. Written as DNA, the CDR3 is TGTGCCAGCAGCCGAACAGGGTCTGGAAACACCATATATTTT. Protein sequence: CASSRTGSGNTIYF.

The chain combines TRBV30 with TRBJ1-1, with unresolved D. Trimming shortened V by 2 bases and J by 7 bases, and 8 bases separated the two germline ends. The germline gives CDR1 GTSNPN, CDR2 SVGIG (reference sequence). CDR3 length: 11 amino acids. The CDR3 sequence is CAWSWGIEAFF. CDR3 nucleotides: TGTGCCTGGAGTTGGGGAATTGAAGCTTTCTTT.

This clonotype is deemed medium-sized. The CDR3 is CASSLGGGQETQYF. The CDR3, as DNA: TGTGCCAGCAGCTTAGGGGGCGGTCAAGAGACCCAGTACTTC. The rearrangement joins TRBV7-9 to TRBJ2-5; the D gene is possibly TRBD1 (5 bases). Germline CDR1 is SEHNR and CDR2 is FQNEAQ (reference sequence). Trimming pared 1 base from V and 2 bases from J, leaving 8 bases between. The length of the CDR3 is 14 residues.

This clonotype has a handful of counts. The V gene is TRBV28, the J gene TRBJ1-6, with 10 bases aligning to TRBD1. The CDR3 sequence is 15 residues long. Germline CDR1 reads MDHEN; CDR2 reads SYDVKM. V was clipped by 6 bases and J by 8 bases; unmatched bases: 7. DNA for the CDR3: TGTGCCAGCAGGGGGGGACAGGGGAATTATTCACCCCTCCACTTT. It encodes CASRGGQGNYSPLHF.

The CDR3 here is CASSLRGGNNEQFF. In DNA, the CDR3 is TGTGCCAGCAGCTTACGCGGGGGAAACAATGAGCAGTTCTTC. This rearrangement joins TRBV7-2 to TRBJ2-1, with TRBD2 identical over 7 bases. Trimming removed 2 bases from V and 5 bases from J; junction bases left unmatched: 3. The CDR3 length is 14 residues. Germline loops: CDR1 SGHTA, CDR2 FQGNSA. Supplemented by reference TRBV7-2 and TRBJ2-1, the full variable domain reads GAGVSQSPSNKVTEKGKDVELRCDPISGHTALYWYRQSLGQGLEFLIYFQGNSAPDKSGLPSDRFSAERTGGSVSTLTIQRTQQEDSAVYLCASSLRGGNNEQFFGPGTRLTVL.